Below, one T cell receptor (beta chain) is given with its context. The antigen is not known. The CDR3 has 15 amino acids. Trimming stripped 8 bases from V and 1 base from J, with 15 bases between. CDR1 is SNHLY, CDR2 FYNNEI, per germline. This sample is part of a study of cytomegalovirus exposure and HLA in healthy donors. In the study overall: One earlier analysis, a look at about 179 million T cells, found some 110 million unique TCR beta sequences.

This PCR relied on a set of 60 Vbeta primers and 13 Jbeta primers. Only in-frame clones appear in the TCRdb table, and some are missing; sequencing was by immunoSEQ multiplex PCR. Of fewer than 200,000 clones listed, about 84% are singletons. Study-wide results and caveats: The sole available immune exposure information was CMV serostatus. With further analysis later on, most CMV-associated TCR beta chains appeared HLA-restricted. Reportedly, diagnosis of cytomegalovirus status by the classifier showed high specificity and sensitivity.

The sequence was obtained from a woman aged 25 to 39 in good health and CMV-seropositive. This chain joins TRBV2 and TRBJ2-4; weak D call: TRBD1 (5 bases). Specimen: PBMCs. Written as DNA, the CDR3 is TGTGCCAGCTTGAGTGGGGCCTTGGCCAAAAACATTCAGTACTTC. It is translated as CASLSGALAKNIQYF.